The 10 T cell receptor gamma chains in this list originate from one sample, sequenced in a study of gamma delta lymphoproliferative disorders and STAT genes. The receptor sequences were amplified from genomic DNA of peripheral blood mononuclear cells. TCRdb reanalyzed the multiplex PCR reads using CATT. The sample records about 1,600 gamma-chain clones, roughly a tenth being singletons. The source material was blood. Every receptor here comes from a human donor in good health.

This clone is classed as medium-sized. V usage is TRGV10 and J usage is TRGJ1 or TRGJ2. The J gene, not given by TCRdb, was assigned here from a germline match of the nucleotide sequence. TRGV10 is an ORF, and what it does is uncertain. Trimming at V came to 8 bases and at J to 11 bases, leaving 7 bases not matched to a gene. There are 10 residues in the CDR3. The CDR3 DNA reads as TGTGCTGCGTGGGATTGGGAGAAACTCTTT. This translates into CAAWDWEKLF.

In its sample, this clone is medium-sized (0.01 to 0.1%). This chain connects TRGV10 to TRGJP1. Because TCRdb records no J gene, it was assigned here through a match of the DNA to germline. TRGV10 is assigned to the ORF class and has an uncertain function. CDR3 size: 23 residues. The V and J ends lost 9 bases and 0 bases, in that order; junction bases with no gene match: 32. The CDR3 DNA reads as TGTGCTGCGTGTTGCTTTCCCGCCCTGACGGAAGAGATAAAATATACCACTGGTTGGTTCAAGATATTT. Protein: CAACCFPALTEEIKYTTGWFKIF.

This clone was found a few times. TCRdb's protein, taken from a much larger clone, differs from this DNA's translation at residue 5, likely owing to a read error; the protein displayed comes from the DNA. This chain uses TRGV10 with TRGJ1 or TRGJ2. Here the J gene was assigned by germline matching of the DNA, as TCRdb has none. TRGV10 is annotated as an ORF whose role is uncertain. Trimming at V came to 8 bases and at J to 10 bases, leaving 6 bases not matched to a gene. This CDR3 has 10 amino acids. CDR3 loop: CAAWNQKKLF. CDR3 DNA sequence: TGTGCTGCGTGGAATCAAAAGAAACTCTTT.

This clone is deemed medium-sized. DNA for the CDR3: TGTGCCACCTGGGATTCGAAACTCTTT. Encoded protein: CATWDSKLF. The chain uses TRGV8 and TRGJ1 or TRGJ2. In the absence of a J gene in TCRdb, the DNA was matched to germline to assign it here. CDR3 length: 9 residues. The junction had 2 bases not matched to a gene; V was cut back by 3 bases and J by 12 bases. The germline gives CDR1 VENAVY, CDR2 YDSYNSRV.

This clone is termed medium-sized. CDR3 amino acids: CATWDSPKGLCYYKKLF. CDR3 DNA: TGTGCCACCTGGGACAGTCCCAAAGGTCTCTGTTATTATAAGAAACTCTTT. V gene TRGV3 combines with J gene TRGJ1 or TRGJ2. TCRdb leaves out the J gene; it was filled in here by matching the DNA to germline. The germline V gene encodes CDR1 VTNTFY and CDR2 YDVSTARD (reference sequence). The CDR3 runs 17 residues. V lost 1 base, J lost 3 bases, and 15 bases stayed unmatched.

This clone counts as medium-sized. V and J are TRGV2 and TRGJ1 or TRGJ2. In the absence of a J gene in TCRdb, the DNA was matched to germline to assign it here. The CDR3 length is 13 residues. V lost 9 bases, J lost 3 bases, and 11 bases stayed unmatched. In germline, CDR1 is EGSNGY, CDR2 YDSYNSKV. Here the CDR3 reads CATQRKSYYKKLF. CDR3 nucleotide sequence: TGTGCCACCCAAAGGAAAAGTTATTATAAGAAACTCTTT.

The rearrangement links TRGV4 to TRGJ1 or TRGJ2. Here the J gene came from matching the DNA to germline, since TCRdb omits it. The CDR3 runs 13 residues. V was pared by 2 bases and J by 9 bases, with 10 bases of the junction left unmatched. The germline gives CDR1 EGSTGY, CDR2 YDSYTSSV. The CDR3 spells CATWDDSFRKKLF. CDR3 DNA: TGTGCCACCTGGGATGACTCCTTCCGTAAGAAACTCTTT.

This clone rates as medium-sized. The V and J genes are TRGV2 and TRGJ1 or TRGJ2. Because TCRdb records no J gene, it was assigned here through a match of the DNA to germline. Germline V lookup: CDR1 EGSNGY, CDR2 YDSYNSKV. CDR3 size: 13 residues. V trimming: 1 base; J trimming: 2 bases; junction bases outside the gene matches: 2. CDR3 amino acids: CATWDGYYYKKLF. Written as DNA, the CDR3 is TGTGCCACCTGGGACGGTTATTATTATAAGAAACTCTTT.

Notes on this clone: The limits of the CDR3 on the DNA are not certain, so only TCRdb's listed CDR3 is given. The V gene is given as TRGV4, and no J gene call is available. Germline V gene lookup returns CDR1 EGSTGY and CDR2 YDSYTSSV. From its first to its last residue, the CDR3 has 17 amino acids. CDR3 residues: CATWAAVRNSLAVEQHF.

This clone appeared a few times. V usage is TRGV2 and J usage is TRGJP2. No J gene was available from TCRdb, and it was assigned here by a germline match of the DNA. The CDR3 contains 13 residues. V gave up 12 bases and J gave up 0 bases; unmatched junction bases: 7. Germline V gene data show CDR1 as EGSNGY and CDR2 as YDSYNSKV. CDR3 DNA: TGTGCCCCCCCCCATAGTAGTGATTGGATCAAGACGTTT. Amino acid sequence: CAPPHSSDWIKTF.